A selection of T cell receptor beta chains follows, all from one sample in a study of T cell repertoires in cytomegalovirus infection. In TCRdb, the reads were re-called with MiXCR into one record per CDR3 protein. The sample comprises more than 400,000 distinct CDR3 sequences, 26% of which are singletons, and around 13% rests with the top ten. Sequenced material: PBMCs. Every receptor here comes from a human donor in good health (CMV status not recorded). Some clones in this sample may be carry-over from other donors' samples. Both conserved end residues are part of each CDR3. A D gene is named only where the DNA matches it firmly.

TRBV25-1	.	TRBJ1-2	CASSGTKGGGYTF
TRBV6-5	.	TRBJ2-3	CASSYSPGNTDTQYF
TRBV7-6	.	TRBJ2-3	CASSLYGRADTQYF
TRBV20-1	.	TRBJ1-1	CSARDGGKQAFF
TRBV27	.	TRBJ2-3	CASSLGTRSTDTQYF
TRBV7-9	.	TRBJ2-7	CASSLVAARYEQYF
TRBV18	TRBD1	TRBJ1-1	CASSTAQGAEAFF
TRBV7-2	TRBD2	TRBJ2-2	CASSNKGLAGLNTGELFF
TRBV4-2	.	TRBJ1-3	CASSQPGQHSGNTIYF
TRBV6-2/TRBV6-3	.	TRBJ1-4	CASSPWTENNEKLFF
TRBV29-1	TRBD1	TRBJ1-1	CSVDGQGVKAFF
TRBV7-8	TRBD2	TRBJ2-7	CASSSGLAGVMHEQYF
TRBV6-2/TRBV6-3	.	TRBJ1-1	CASTPTGGFRTEAFF
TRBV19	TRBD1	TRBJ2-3	CASSIDRGLGTDTQYF
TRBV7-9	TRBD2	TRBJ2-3	CASSLAAGVGF
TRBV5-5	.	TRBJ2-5	CASSLESVYQETQYF
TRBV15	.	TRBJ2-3	CATSRAEGGGTDTQYF
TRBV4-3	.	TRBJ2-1	CASSQDGQGYNEQFF
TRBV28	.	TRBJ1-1	CASRETEAFF
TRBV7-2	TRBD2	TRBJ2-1	CASSSLSGRAFDEQFF
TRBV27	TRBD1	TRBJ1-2	CASSSLDRGYGYTF
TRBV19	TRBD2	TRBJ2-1	CASSPLAGDYNEQFF
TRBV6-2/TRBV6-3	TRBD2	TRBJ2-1	CASSYFRLAGDTTYNEQFF
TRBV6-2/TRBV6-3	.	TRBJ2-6	CASRPPGSSGANVLTF
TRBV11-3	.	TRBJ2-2	CASRVDATGELFF
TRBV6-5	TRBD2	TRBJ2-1	CASSNLLKAGPYNEQFF
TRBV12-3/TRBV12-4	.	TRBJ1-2	CASSLAGGTVGYTF